The 20 T cell receptor beta chains below all came from one sample that was sequenced in a study of read filtering for tumor transcriptome and immune sequencing. This library used 300 to 500 ng RNA and molecular barcoded adaptors spanning alpha/delta and beta/gamma chains. TCRdb re-analysed the reads in MiXCR, keeping a single row per CDR3 protein. The sample shows tens of thousands of distinct CDR3 sequences, roughly 15% of them seen only once. Sequenced: a population of CD138-negative cells sorted from bone marrow. These receptors were taken from a donor at least 40 years old with multiple myeloma.

This clonotype was detected ten times or more. The V call is TRBV5-1, the J call TRBJ2-7, with D possibly TRBD2 on 5 matching bases. The CDR3 consists of 15 residues. V was clipped by 0 bases and J by 4 bases, with 14 bases between them. Germline lookup yields CDR1 SGHRS and CDR2 YFSETQ. The CDR3 loop is CASSLGFGGGYEQYF. The CDR3 DNA is TGCGCCAGCAGCTTGGGGTTTGGCGGAGGATACGAGCAGTACTTC.

This clonotype appeared many times. The rearrangement links TRBV18 to TRBJ2-1, with TRBD1 matching 10 bases. The CDR3 totals 15 residues. CDR1 KGHSH and CDR2 LQKENI come from the germline V gene. After removal of 3 bases from V and 3 bases from J, the junction contained 2 bases not matched to a gene. The CDR3 spells CASSPGTGDYNEQFF. The CDR3 bases are TGTGCCAGCTCACCCGGGACAGGGGACTACAATGAGCAGTTCTTC.

This clonotype was seen at least ten times. The V and J genes are TRBV12-3 or TRBV12-4 and TRBJ1-5, with D possibly matching TRBD1 (6 bases). This CDR3 has 15 amino acids. The germline V and J ends were trimmed by 6 bases and 2 bases, with 14 bases remaining between them. The chain's CDR3 is CASSPLRGGNQPQHF. CDR3 sequence (DNA): TGTGCCAGCAGCCCCTTGAGGGGGGGCAATCAGCCCCAGCATTTT.

This clonotype has only a few counts. This sequence joins TRBV20-1 and TRBJ2-3; no reliable D call. Germline CDR1 DFQATT, CDR2 SNEGSKA (reference sequence). The CDR3 has 14 residues. V lost 1 base and J 0 bases, leaving 8 bases between the germline ends. The CDR3 sequence is CSARGSVSTDTQYF. The CDR3 DNA reads TGCAGTGCTAGAGGATCTGTCAGCACAGATACGCAGTATTTT.

This clonotype was found many times. V usage is TRBV2 and J usage is TRBJ2-1, with D possibly TRBD2 on 5 matching bases. CDR3 length: 12 amino acids. In germline, CDR1 is SNHLY, CDR2 FYNNEI. V lost 4 bases, J lost 6 bases, and 7 bases lay in between. The CDR3 nucleotides are TGTGCCAGCAGTGGTGGGAGCAATGAGCAGTTCTTC. It yields the protein CASSGGSNEQFF.

In its sample, this clonotype was seen many times. The chain combines TRBV20-1 with TRBJ2-1; 7 bases map to TRBD1. The germline gives CDR1 DFQATT, CDR2 SNEGSKA (reference sequence). V shed 3 bases, J shed 4 bases, and the junction held 9 bases outside the gene matches. This CDR3 comprises 15 residues. The CDR3 nucleotides read TGCAGTGCTAGCGACAGGGAGTTGGGTTACAATGAGCAGTTCTTC. Translated, it gives CSASDRELGYNEQFF.

About this clonotype itself: This may arise from a read error, as a much more abundant clone is one base away. The chain combines TRBV7-9 with TRBJ2-5; possible D gene TRBD1, 6 bases. The CDR3 is 13 amino acids. Germline V gene data show CDR1 as SEHNR and CDR2 as FQNEAQ (reference sequence). V gave up 4 bases and J gave up 3 bases, with 9 bases separating them. This CDR3 reads CASSSPGEETQYF. CDR3 bases: TGTGCCAGCAGCTCACCAGGGGAAGAGACCCAGTACTTC.

Concerning this clonotype itself: No conserved phenylalanine or tryptophan is present at the end of the CDR3, so a read error is the likely explanation. The DNA is omitted, as the CDR3 cannot be located on it reliably, and the CDR3 follows TCRdb's listing. This chain's CDR3 is CSASGSSYNEQLS. V is TRBV20-1 and J is TRBJ2-1. Germline CDR1 reads DFQATT; CDR2 reads SNEGSKA (reference sequence). The CDR3 is 13 amino acids in total, end residues counted.

The table lists this clonotype with many counts. The CDR3 DNA reads as TGCAGTGCTGGGGACCACGGGACAGGGGGCGGTGAAAAACTGTTTTTT. Amino acids: CSAGDHGTGGGEKLFF. The chain uses TRBV20-1 and TRBJ1-4; 12 bases are shared with TRBD1. Germline lookup yields CDR1 DFQATT and CDR2 SNEGSKA (reference sequence). Unmatched junction bases numbered 11, after V lost 5 bases and J lost 7 bases. CDR3 length equals 16 residues.

Note on this clonotype: Possible read error: a much larger clone is one base away. It is likely a read error, because the conserved phenylalanine at the end of the CDR3 is missing. J is TRBJ1-5 and V is TRBV12-3 or TRBV12-4, with D possibly being TRBD1 (6 bases). The CDR3 loop spans 15 amino acids. Trimming took off 6 bases at V and 7 bases at J, with 19 bases between the two ends. Written as DNA, the CDR3 is TGTGCCAGCAGACCAACCGGACAGAGTGGGCAGCCCCAGCATGTT. As protein: CASRPTGQSGQPQHV.

This clonotype was recorded at least ten times. The chain uses TRBV2 and TRBJ2-5, with 7 bases lining up with TRBD2. From germline, CDR1 is SNHLY and CDR2 FYNNEI. CDR3 size: 11 residues. Germline trimming cut 8 bases from V and 3 bases from J; bases unmatched to any gene: 0. CDR3 coding DNA: TGTGCCAGCCGGGGGGAAGAGACCCAGTACTTC. Translation gives CASRGEETQYF.

To note about this clonotype: This likely comes from a read error, as the CDR3 has no conserved phenylalanine or tryptophan at its end. This rearrangement joins TRBV7-9 to TRBJ1-1, with D possibly TRBD1 on 6 matching bases. The length of the CDR3 is 14 residues. The V end lost 5 bases, the J end lost 0 bases, and 10 bases lay between the germline ends. Looked up from germline, CDR1 is SEHNR and CDR2 is FQNEAQ (reference sequence). This CDR3 is CASSQDSLNTEAFI. The CDR3 nucleotides are TGTGCCAGCAGCCAGGACAGCTTGAACACTGAAGCTTTCATT.

This clonotype has a count of ten or more. The rearrangement links TRBV7-2 to TRBJ2-7, with TRBD1 identical over 10 bases. The CDR3 has 13 residues. The J segment lost 9 bases and the V segment lost 1 base, leaving 3 bases of the junction unmatched. Germline V gene lookup returns CDR1 SGHTA and CDR2 FQGNSA. The CDR3 sequence: CASSLGGDRGQYF. The CDR3 DNA is TGTGCCAGCAGCTTAGGTGGGGACAGGGGGCAGTACTTC.

A note on this clonotype: A junction boundary mismatches the germline segment, possibly from a read error. This chain uses TRBV3-1 with TRBJ2-2; D unresolved. CDR1 and CDR2 (germline): LGHDT, YNNKEL (reference sequence). The CDR3 covers 13 residues. CDR3 sequence: CAGSRGNTGELFF. The CDR3 nucleotides read TGTGCCGGCAGCCGAGGGAACACCGGGGAGCTGTTTTTT.

Ten or more counts support this clonotype. The rearrangement joins TRBV6-2 or TRBV6-3 to TRBJ2-7; D tentatively fits TRBD1 or TRBD2 (5 bases each). CDR3 length equals 14 residues. Germline V gene sequence: CDR1 MNHEY, CDR2 SVGEGT. Between the trimmed V and J ends, which lost 0 bases and 2 bases, there was a span of 8 bases. CDR3 nucleotide sequence: TGTGCCAGCAGTTACTCGGGACCAACCTACGAGCAGTACTTC. Protein product: CASSYSGPTYEQYF.

Remarks on this clonotype: This may stem from a read error, because a much larger clone lies one nucleotide away. V is TRBV7-9 and J is TRBJ2-3; D remains unclear. The CDR3 totals 13 residues. The germline V gene encodes CDR1 SEHNR and CDR2 FQNEAQ (reference sequence). CDR3 region: CASSPEATDTQCF. CDR3 DNA sequence: TGTGCCAGCAGTCCGGAAGCCACAGATACGCAGTGTTTT. Looking up the rest from reference TRBV7-9 and TRBJ2-3 gives the full variable domain: DTGVSQNPRHKITKRGQNVTFRCDPISEHNRLYWYRQTLGQGPEFLTYFQNEAQLEKSRLLSDRFSAERPKGSFSTLEIQRTEQGDSAMYLCASSPEATDTQCFGPGTRLTVL.

This clonotype was counted at least ten times. The J gene is TRBJ1-2, the V gene TRBV20-1; 11 bases map to TRBD1. The CDR3 has 15 residues. From germline, CDR1 is DFQATT and CDR2 SNEGSKA (reference sequence). Trimming took 3 bases from V and 3 from J; bases not matched to a gene: 6. The CDR3 DNA sequence: TGCAGTGCTAGGGGGGTGGGACAGGGGGACTATGGCTACACCTTC. This encodes CSARGVGQGDYGYTF.

This clonotype has at least ten counts. The chain joins TRBV4-1 to TRBJ2-3; 8 nucleotides line up with TRBD2. The CDR3 is 18 amino acids. The junction had 10 bases not matched to a gene; V was cut back by 0 bases and J by 2 bases. The germline V gene encodes CDR1 MGHRA and CDR2 YSYEKL. The CDR3 nucleotides read TGCGCCAGCAGCCAAGATCTGAGCGGGGGTACTTTCACAGATACGCAGTATTTT. Protein: CASSQDLSGGTFTDTQYF.

This clonotype was detected ten times or more. This chain joins TRBV29-1 and TRBJ2-1, with 12 nucleotides matching TRBD2. Germline CDR1 and CDR2: SQVTM and ANQGSEA. V lost 2 bases, J lost 7 bases, and 3 bases stayed unmatched. There are 14 residues in the CDR3. CDR3 nucleotide sequence: TGCAGCGTTGAAACTAGCGGGAGGCCGAATGAGCAGTTCTTC. It encodes CSVETSGRPNEQFF.

This clonotype showed up many times. This chain connects TRBV28 to TRBJ2-5; D ambiguous. The CDR3 loop spans 12 amino acids. The V and J ends lost 6 bases and 5 bases respectively, with 10 bases between them. In germline, CDR1 is MDHEN, CDR2 SYDVKM. CDR3 loop: CASSTLLETQYF. Written as DNA, the CDR3 is TGTGCCAGCAGCACTCTCCTTGAGACCCAGTACTTC. Based on the CDR3 plus reference TRBV28 and TRBJ2-5, the full variable domain is DVKVTQSSRYLVKRTGEKVFLECVQDMDHENMFWYRQDPGLGLRLIYFSYDVKMKEKGDIPEGYSVSREKKERFSLILESASTNQTSMYLCASSTLLETQYFGPGTRLLVL.